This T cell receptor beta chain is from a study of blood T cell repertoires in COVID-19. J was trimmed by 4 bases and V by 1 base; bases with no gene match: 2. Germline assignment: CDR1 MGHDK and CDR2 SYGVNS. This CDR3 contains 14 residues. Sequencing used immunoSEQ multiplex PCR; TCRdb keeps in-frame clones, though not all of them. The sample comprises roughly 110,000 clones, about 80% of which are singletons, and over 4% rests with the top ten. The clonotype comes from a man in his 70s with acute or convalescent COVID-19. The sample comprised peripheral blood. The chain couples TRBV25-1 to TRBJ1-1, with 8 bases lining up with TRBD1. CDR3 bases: TGTGCCAGCAGTGAATGGGGACAGGCCACTGAAGCTTTCTTT. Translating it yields CASSEWGQATEAFF.